One T cell receptor (beta chain) is described in this entry. V was pared by 10 bases and J by 8 bases, with 14 bases of the junction left unmatched. The length of the CDR3 is 14 residues. Germline V gene lookup returns CDR1 MNHEY and CDR2 SMNVEV (reference sequence). Living in 24 US areas, the participants were between roughly 18 and 95 years of age. Participant-given clinical history determined each cohort assignment. These data originate in a study of blood T cell repertoires in COVID-19. Assay used: immunoSEQ multiplex PCR; TCRdb lists only in-frame clones, some missing. Of about 330,000 clones listed, approximately 84% are singletons.

This chain uses TRBV27 with TRBJ1-2; 9 bases map to TRBD1. The source of this sequence is a woman in her 30s who had recovered from COVID-19. The sequencing input was PBMCs or T cells enriched from blood (not recorded which). As DNA, the CDR3 is TGTGCCACCCGGGGTGGGACAGGGTTTAGCGGCTACACCTTC. The encoded protein is CATRGGTGFSGYTF.